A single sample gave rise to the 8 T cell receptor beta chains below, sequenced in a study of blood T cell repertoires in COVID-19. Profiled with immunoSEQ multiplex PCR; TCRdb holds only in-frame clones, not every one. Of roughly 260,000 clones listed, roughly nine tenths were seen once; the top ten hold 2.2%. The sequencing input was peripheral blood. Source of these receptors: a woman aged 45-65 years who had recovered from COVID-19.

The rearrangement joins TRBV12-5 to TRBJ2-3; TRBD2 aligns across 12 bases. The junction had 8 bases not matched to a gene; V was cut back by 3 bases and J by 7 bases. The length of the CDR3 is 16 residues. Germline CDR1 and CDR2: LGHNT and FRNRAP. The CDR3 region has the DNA TGTGCTAGTGGTTTAATCCTAGCGGGAGGGCCAAATACGCAGTATTTT. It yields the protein CASGLILAGGPNTQYF.

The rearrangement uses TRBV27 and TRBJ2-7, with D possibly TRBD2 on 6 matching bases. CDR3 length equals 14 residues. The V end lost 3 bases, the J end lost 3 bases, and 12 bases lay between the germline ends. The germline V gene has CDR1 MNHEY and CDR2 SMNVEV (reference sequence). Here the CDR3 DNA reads TGTGCCAGCAGTTTCCAGCGGGTAAACTACGAGCAGTACTTC. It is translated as CASSFQRVNYEQYF.

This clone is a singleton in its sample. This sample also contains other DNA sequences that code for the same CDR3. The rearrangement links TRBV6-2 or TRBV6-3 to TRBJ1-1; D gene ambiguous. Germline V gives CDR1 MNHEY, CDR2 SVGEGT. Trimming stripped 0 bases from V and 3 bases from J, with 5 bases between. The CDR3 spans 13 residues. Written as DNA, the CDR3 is TGTGCCAGCAGTTACTCGAGGGACACTGAAGCTTTCTTT. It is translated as CASSYSRDTEAFF.

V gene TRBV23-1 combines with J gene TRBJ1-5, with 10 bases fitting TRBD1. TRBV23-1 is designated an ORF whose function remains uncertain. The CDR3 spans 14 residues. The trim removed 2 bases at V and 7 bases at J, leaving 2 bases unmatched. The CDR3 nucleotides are TGCGCCAGCAGTCAAGGGACAGGGGAGCAGCCCCAGCATTTT. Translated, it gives CASSQGTGEQPQHF.

The CDR3 coding sequence is TGTGCCAGCAGCCGAGTCGGGACAGGGGCCTACGAGCAGTACTTC. This sequence encodes CASSRVGTGAYEQYF. V and J are TRBV11-2 and TRBJ2-7, with 10 bases matching TRBD1. Germline V gives CDR1 SGHAT, CDR2 FQNNGV. V shed 5 bases and J 2 bases; nucleotides not matched to a gene: 6. The CDR3 has 15 residues.

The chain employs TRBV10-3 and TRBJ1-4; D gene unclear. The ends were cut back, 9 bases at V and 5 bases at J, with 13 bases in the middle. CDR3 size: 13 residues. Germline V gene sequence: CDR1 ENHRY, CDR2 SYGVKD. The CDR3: CAIQREQNEKLFF. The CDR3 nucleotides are TGTGCCATACAAAGGGAGCAAAATGAAAAACTGTTTTTT.

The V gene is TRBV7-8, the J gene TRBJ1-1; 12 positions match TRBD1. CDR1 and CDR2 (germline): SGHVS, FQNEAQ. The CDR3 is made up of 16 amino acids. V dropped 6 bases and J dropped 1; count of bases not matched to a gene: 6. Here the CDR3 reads CASRWDRGLPNTEAFF. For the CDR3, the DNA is TGTGCCAGCAGATGGGACAGGGGGCTTCCGAACACTGAAGCTTTCTTT.

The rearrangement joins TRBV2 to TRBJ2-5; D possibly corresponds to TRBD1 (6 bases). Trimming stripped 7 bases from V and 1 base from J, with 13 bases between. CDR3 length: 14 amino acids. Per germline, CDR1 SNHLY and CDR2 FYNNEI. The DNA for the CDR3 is TGTGCCAGCACCATGAGGACAGTCCAAGAGACCCAGTACTTC. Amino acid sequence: CASTMRTVQETQYF. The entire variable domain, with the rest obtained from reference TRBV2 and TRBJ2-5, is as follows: EPEVTQTPSHQVTQMGQEVILRCVPISNHLYFYWYRQILGQKVEFLVSFYNNEISEKSEIFDDQFSVERPDGSNFTLKIRSTKLEDSAMYFCASTMRTVQETQYFGPGTRLLVL.